The 20 T cell receptor beta chains given below trace back to one sample, sequenced in a study of Graves' ophthalmopathy and Graves' hyperthyroidism. As the template, RNA transcripts were used to amplify TCR beta CDR3 regions. HTBI primers served in a first-round RT-PCR, which a second-round multiplex PCR followed. Each CDR3 protein gets one entry after TCRdb re-called the multiplex PCR reads with MiXCR. The table records more than 300,000 distinct CDR3 sequences, roughly 17% of them present only once. Sequencing was performed on peripheral blood. Receptors originate from an adult woman with stable Graves' hyperthyroidism.

A word on this clonotype: No conserved phenylalanine or tryptophan is present at the end of the CDR3, so a read error is the likely explanation. The rearrangement uses TRBV10-1 and TRBJ2-3; 13 positions match TRBD2. V was clipped by 6 bases and J by 3 bases; unmatched bases: 12. The CDR3 is 18 amino acids. Per the germline V gene, CDR1 is WNHNN and CDR2 is SYGVQD (reference sequence). In DNA form, the CDR3 reads TGCGCCAGCAGCCCTGGACTAGGACTAGCGGGAGTAACAGATACGCAGTATTGT. Its translation is CASSPGLGLAGVTDTQYC.

This rearrangement joins TRBV7-2 to TRBJ2-5, with 13 bases identical to TRBD2. V shed 4 bases and J 1 base; nucleotides not matched to a gene: 3. CDR1 is SGHTA, CDR2 FQGNSA, per germline. The CDR3 loop spans 16 amino acids. The CDR3 region has the DNA TGTGCCAGCAGCTCGTGGACTAGCGGGGGCCAAGAGACCCAGTACTTC. Protein product: CASSSWTSGGQETQYF. Drawing the rest from reference TRBV7-2 and TRBJ2-5, the complete variable domain is GAGVSQSPSNKVTEKGKDVELRCDPISGHTALYWYRQSLGQGLEFLIYFQGNSAPDKSGLPSDRFSAERTGGSVSTLTIQRTQQEDSAVYLCASSSWTSGGQETQYFGPGTRLLVL.

This clonotype was counted many times. This sequence joins TRBV6-2 or TRBV6-3 and TRBJ1-1; D is ambiguous. V lost 7 bases to trimming and J lost 0 bases, with 9 bases between them. The CDR3 is 13 amino acids. CDR1 is MNHEY, CDR2 SVGEGT, per germline. The CDR3 DNA reads TGTGCCAGCAAAAAGTTCGTGAACACTGAAGCTTTCTTT. Protein: CASKKFVNTEAFF.

This clonotype was seen ten or more times. This chain links TRBV12-5 with TRBJ1-1; a weak D match, TRBD1 (6 bases). Trimming cost V 6 bases and J 2 bases, with 10 bases left between them. This CDR3 is 13 amino acids long. Germline loops: CDR1 LGHNT, CDR2 FRNRAP. This CDR3 is CASGQTGNTEAFF. The CDR3 nucleotides are TGTGCTAGTGGACAGACAGGAAACACTGAAGCTTTCTTT. The full variable domain, with the rest looked up from reference TRBV12-5 and TRBJ1-1, is DARVTQTPRHKVTEMGQEVTMRCQPILGHNTVFWYRQTMMQGLELLAYFRNRAPLDDSGMPKDRFSAEMPDATLATLKIQPSEPRDSAVYFCASGQTGNTEAFFGQGTRLTVV.

This clonotype was counted many times. A read error is possible here, since a much larger clone lies one base away. The conserved final phenylalanine or tryptophan is absent from the CDR3, which likely points to a read error. V usage is TRBV27 and J usage is TRBJ2-7, with D unresolved. Germline loops: CDR1 MNHEY, CDR2 SMNVEV (reference sequence). The CDR3 is 12 amino acids. Trimming took off 4 bases at V and 4 bases at J, with 8 bases between the two ends. The CDR3 spells CASSSRPYEQYL. The CDR3, as DNA: TGTGCCAGCAGTTCCAGACCGTACGAGCAGTACCTC.

This clonotype has ten or more counts. The chain uses TRBV20-1 and TRBJ1-1; D gene ambiguous. The germline V gene has CDR1 DFQATT and CDR2 SNEGSKA (reference sequence). This CDR3 comprises 11 residues. Trimming shortened V by 3 bases and J by 3 bases, and 5 bases separated the two germline ends. The CDR3 protein is CSARKYTEAFF. The CDR3 bases are TGCAGTGCTAGGAAATACACTGAAGCTTTCTTT.

Turning to this clonotype: Just one base apart from a much larger clone, this may be a read error. The V gene is TRBV24-1, the J gene TRBJ1-2; the D is unclear. CDR3 length equals 11 residues. V was pared by 1 base and J by 4 bases, with 0 bases between. Germline-derived CDR1 and CDR2 are KGHDR and SFDVKD. The CDR3 loop reads CATSDFYGYTF. In DNA, the CDR3 is TGTGCCACCAGTGATTTCTATGGCTACACCTTC.

This CDR3 is CASSYSRQQGGKNTEAFF. The DNA of the CDR3 is TGTGCCAGCAGTTACTCAAGACAGCAAGGAGGAAAGAACACTGAAGCTTTCTTT. The genes are TRBV28 and TRBJ1-1; D might be TRBD1 (5 bases). Germline loops: CDR1 MDHEN, CDR2 SYDVKM. The CDR3 loop spans 18 amino acids. V was cut by 4 bases and J by 1 base, with 22 bases left in between.

This clonotype occurred many times. CDR3 sequence (DNA): TGCAGTGCTAGGAAACCTGGACAGGGGCCGCAGACCCAGTACTTC. It specifies CSARKPGQGPQTQYF. J is TRBJ2-5 and V is TRBV20-1; 9 nucleotides line up with TRBD1. The ends lost 3 bases at V and 6 bases at J; junction bases unmatched: 11. The CDR3 extends over 15 amino acids. CDR1 is DFQATT, CDR2 SNEGSKA, per germline (reference sequence).

This clonotype showed up many times. V is TRBV6-1 and J is TRBJ2-7; 9 bases align to TRBD1. Losses at the gene ends were 2 bases for V and 3 bases for J; bases not matched to a gene: 8. Germline values: CDR1 MNHNS, CDR2 SASEGT. The CDR3 is made up of 16 amino acids. The CDR3: CASSELGDRDYYEQYF. CDR3 bases: TGTGCCAGCAGTGAACTAGGGGACAGGGATTACTACGAGCAGTACTTC.

J is TRBJ2-2 and V is TRBV20-1, with D possibly being TRBD2 (7 bases). Germline-derived CDR1 and CDR2 are DFQATT and SNEGSKA (reference sequence). Trimming shortened V by 2 bases and J by 5 bases, and 21 bases separated the two germline ends. CDR3 length: 17 residues. The CDR3 here is CSARSLKGGGTTGELFF. CDR3 bases: TGCAGTGCTAGATCTCTCAAAGGGGGGGGCACGACCGGGGAGCTGTTTTTT.

This clonotype occurred many times. The rearrangement joins TRBV20-1 to TRBJ1-1, with D uncertain. The V gene's germline CDR1 is DFQATT and CDR2 SNEGSKA (reference sequence). The CDR3 consists of 16 residues. The V gene lost 0 bases and the J gene lost 3 bases, with 17 bases spanning the gap. The CDR3 DNA reads as TGCAGTGCTAGAGATCGCAGTGCCCGGCCGCACACTGAAGCTTTCTTT. The encoded protein is CSARDRSARPHTEAFF.

This clonotype was picked up many times. The chain joins TRBV30 to TRBJ1-1; D remains unclear. Germline lookup yields CDR1 GTSNPN and CDR2 SVGIG (reference sequence). This CDR3 is built from 14 residues. V lost 0 bases and J lost 1, with 9 bases in between. For the CDR3, the DNA is TGTGCCTGGAGTGTACCTTTTAGGAACACTGAAGCTTTCTTT. Amino acids: CAWSVPFRNTEAFF.

This clonotype occurred many times. The rearrangement joins TRBV14 to TRBJ1-6; TRBD1 matches at 7 bases. V was clipped by 4 bases and J by 10 bases; unmatched bases: 4. The CDR3 spans 13 residues. Germline V gives CDR1 SGHDN, CDR2 FVKESK. CDR3 loop: CASSLIGGSPLHF. DNA of the CDR3: TGTGCCAGCAGCCTTATAGGGGGCTCACCCCTCCACTTT.

Ten or more counts support this clonotype. V usage is TRBV4-1 and J usage is TRBJ1-3; D unclear. CDR1 is MGHRA and CDR2 is YSYEKL in the germline V gene. The V end lost 0 bases, the J end lost 0 bases, and 12 bases lay between the germline ends. CDR3 length equals 17 residues. CDR3 sequence (DNA): TGCGCCAGCAGCCAAGATCCGCGTTTCAGCTCTGGAAACACCATATATTTT. Encoded protein: CASSQDPRFSSGNTIYF.

This clonotype was recorded at least ten times. The chain employs TRBV14 and TRBJ1-1; D is ambiguous. Trimming left V 1 base short and J 0 bases short, with 18 bases between. This CDR3 region has 18 residues. Per the germline V gene, CDR1 is SGHDN and CDR2 is FVKESK. CDR3 sequence (DNA): TGTGCCAGCAGCCAAGTTAATTTAGGACTAAAGATGAACACTGAAGCTTTCTTT. Residues: CASSQVNLGLKMNTEAFF.

This clonotype appeared many times. The chain recombines TRBV7-2 with TRBJ1-2; tentative D call: TRBD1 (6 bases). CDR3 length: 15 residues. Trimming stripped 4 bases from V and 3 bases from J, with 15 bases between. Germline V gene lookup returns CDR1 SGHTA and CDR2 FQGNSA. DNA of the CDR3: TGTGCCAGCAGCTGGTACAGGGACGTAGACTATGGCTACACCTTC. Translating it yields CASSWYRDVDYGYTF.

This clonotype was picked up many times. The chain carries TRBV20-1 and TRBJ2-2; 7 bases agree with TRBD2. The CDR3 loop spans 14 amino acids. Germline lookup yields CDR1 DFQATT and CDR2 SNEGSKA (reference sequence). With 4 bases clipped from V and 1 base from J, the junction kept 3 bases outside the gene matches. The CDR3 DNA reads TGCAGTGCTAAGGCTAGCGGGAACACCGGGGAGCTGTTTTTT. Encoded protein: CSAKASGNTGELFF.

The chain couples TRBV12-3 or TRBV12-4 to TRBJ2-2, with 10 bases aligning to TRBD2. The CDR3 is made up of 17 amino acids. The J segment lost 2 bases and the V segment lost 3 bases, leaving 6 bases of the junction unmatched. The CDR3 bases are TGTGCCAGCAGTTTCCCTAGCGGGGGTCTCAACACCGGGGAGCTGTTTTTT. It is translated as CASSFPSGGLNTGELFF.

Worth noting for this clonotype: A read error may produce the germline difference seen at one junction end. The V and J genes are TRBV20-1 and TRBJ2-3; the match to TRBD2 covers 11 bases. This CDR3 is built from 16 residues. CDR1 is DFQATT and CDR2 is SNEGSKA in the germline V gene (reference sequence). Written as DNA, the CDR3 is TGCAGTGCTATTGAGACTAGCGGGATGGACACAGATGCGCAGTATTTT. It specifies CSAIETSGMDTDAQYF.